This T cell receptor (beta chain) was sequenced for a study of CD8 T cells in Susac syndrome. Unmatched junction bases numbered 5, after V lost 4 bases and J lost 0 bases. Germline CDR1 is SQVTM and CDR2 is ANQGSEA. This CDR3 contains 14 residues. Reverse transcription of roughly 0.5 to 1 ug RNA was carried out with random hexamers. TCRdb independently ran MiXCR on the immunoSEQ multiplex PCR reads; one entry per CDR3 protein. Of about 440,000 distinct CDR3 sequences listed, around 85% are singletons. The source is a human donor with multiple sclerosis. What was sequenced was CD8+ T cells from PBMCs. This chain connects TRBV29-1 to TRBJ2-7; TRBD1 matches 8 bases. CDR3 amino acids: CSVAWTGNSYEQYF. The CDR3 region has the DNA TGCAGCGTTGCCTGGACAGGGAACTCCTACGAGCAGTACTTC.